The rows below give T cell receptor beta chains drawn from one sample of a study of shared clonotypes between healthy human individuals. Repertoires were generated with immunoSEQ multiplex PCR, while TCRdb's copy carries only in-frame clones and drops some. The profile shows 2 million to 2.5 million clones, over 90% of them singletons. Sequenced material: naive CD4+ T cells from PBMCs. The source is a young man in good health. Some clones in this sample may be carry-over from other donors' samples. Each CDR3 is given with its conserved first and last residue. D genes are given only for firm matches. Some rows mark clone size as missing; the rest say once, few, many or name a class of expanded clone.

>TRBJ2-3|.|TRBV27|TRBD2
TGTGCCAGCAGTTTAAGGACTAGCGGGAGGACCACAGATACGCAGTATTTT
CASSLRTSGRTTDTQYF
>TRBJ2-2|.|TRBV27|.
TGTGCCAGCAGACCAAACACCGGGGAGCTGTTTTTT
CASRPNTGELFF
>TRBJ1-3|.|TRBV5-6|TRBD1
TGTGCCAGCAGCTTGGAGGGGGCCCTCTCTGGAAACACCATATATTTT
CASSLEGALSGNTIYF
>TRBJ1-1|.|TRBV7-9|.
TGTGCCAGCAGCTCATCTTCGTGGGCGGCAGGACGAGCTTTCTTT
CASSSSSWAAGRAFF
>TRBJ2-5|.|TRBV5-1|.
TGCGCCAGCACCGGGGTCCTTACTAGTCAAGAGACCCAGTACTTC
CASTGVLTSQETQYF
>TRBJ2-3|.|TRBV5-8|TRBD2
TGTGCCAGCAGCTCCGGGGGGTGGCGTGATACGCAGTATTTT
CASSSGGWRDTQYF
>TRBJ2-3|.|TRBV5-1|.
TGCGCCAGCAGCAGAGAGGGAAGCACAGATACGCAGTATTTT
CASSREGSTDTQYF
>TRBJ2-5|.|TRBV2|.
TGTGCCAGCAAAATAGAGACCCAGTACTTC
CASKIETQYF
>TRBJ1-5|.|TRBV28|.
TGTGCCAGCAGCTCGGGTGTGGGCAGCCAGCCCCAGCATTTT
CASSSGVGSQPQHF
>TRBJ1-3|.|TRBV28|TRBD1
TGTGCCAGCTATCGGGACAGGGGATCGGGAGGAAACACCATATATTTT
CASYRDRGSGGNTIYF
>TRBJ2-5|.|TRBV11-2|TRBD1
TGTGCCAGCAGCTTAGGGCTTACAGGGGTGAAGACCCAGTACTTC
CASSLGLTGVKTQYF
>TRBJ2-3|.|TRBV7-9|.
TGTGCCAGCAGCTTAGTCGGGATGGGAGATACGCAGTATTTT
CASSLVGMGDTQYF
>TRBJ2-7|.|TRBV5-1|.
TGCGCCAGCAGCCCGACGGACATTTACGAGCAGTACTTC
CASSPTDIYEQYF
>TRBJ2-7|.|TRBV4-1|TRBD1
TGCGCCAGCAGCCAAACGACAGGGGAGCAGTACTTC
CASSQTTGEQYF
>TRBJ2-5|.|TRBV11-2|TRBD1
TGTGCCAGCAGCTTAGTGACAGGGGGCGAGGCCCAGTACTTC
CASSLVTGGEAQYF
>TRBJ2-5|.|TRBV27|.
TGTGCCAGCTTCATCTTGAAAGGACGCCCGGAAGCCCCCCAAGAGACCCAGTACTTC
CASFILKGRPEAPQETQYF
>TRBJ1-4|once|TRBV5-1|.
TGCGCCAGCAGCCCGGGGCCCGAGGAAAAACTGTTTTTT
CASSPGPEEKLFF
>TRBJ2-7|.|TRBV6-5|TRBD1
TGTGCCAGCAGTTACTCTCTTGGAGGACAGGGGGGCGAGCAGTACTTC
CASSYSLGGQGGEQYF
>TRBJ2-7|.|TRBV30|TRBD1
TGTGCCTGGAGTGACATACCGGGACAGGGTTTAGTCGAGCAGTACTTC
CAWSDIPGQGLVEQYF
>TRBJ1-2|.|TRBV2|TRBD1
TGTGCCAGCAGTGCCCTCCGGGACAGGGGTGGCTACACCTTC
CASSALRDRGGYTF
>TRBJ1-2|.|TRBV19|.
TGTGCCAGTAGTATAGCGGACGGCTTCTTCTATGGCTACACCTTC
CASSIADGFFYGYTF
>TRBJ2-5|.|TRBV18|TRBD2
TGTGCCAGCTCACCACCATCAGGACTAGCGGGGGAGACCCAGTACTTC
CASSPPSGLAGETQYF
>TRBJ2-3|.|TRBV18|TRBD2
TGTGCCAGCTCACCCGGGACTAGCGGGACCCCCAGCACAGATACGCAGTATTTT
CASSPGTSGTPSTDTQYF
>TRBJ2-3|once|TRBV10-3|TRBD2
TGTGCCATCAGTGAGCCGGGACTAGCGGGAGGTAGAGATACGCAGTATTTT
CAISEPGLAGGRDTQYF
>TRBJ2-7|.|TRBV28|TRBD2
TGTGCCAGCAGTTTCGAGGGCGGGAGGGCCTCCTACGAGCAGTACTTC
CASSFEGGRASYEQYF
>TRBJ2-3|.|TRBV11-2|TRBD2
TGTGCCAGCAGCTTAGCATTCGGGACTAGCGTAGGAGATACGCAGTATTTT
CASSLAFGTSVGDTQYF
>TRBJ2-1|.|TRBV19|TRBD2
TGTGCCAGTAGTATGGTCAATAGCGGGAGCTCCTACAATGAGCAGTTCTTC
CASSMVNSGSSYNEQFF
>TRBJ2-3|once|TRBV19|TRBD1
TGTGCCAGTAGTCTAGGACAGGGGGCAGATACGCAGTATTTT
CASSLGQGADTQYF
>TRBJ2-3|.|TRBV9|.
TGTGCCAGCAGCTTCTCCCCGGGGGGCAGGACCACAGATACGCAGTATTTT
CASSFSPGGRTTDTQYF
>TRBJ1-2|.|TRBV5-6|.
TGTGCCAGCAGCCCCCAGGGGAACCGAGCTAACTATGGCTACACCTTC
CASSPQGNRANYGYTF
>TRBJ2-6|.|TRBV30|TRBD1
TGTGCCTGGAGCCGGGACAGGTTTCTTGCCTCTGGGGCCAACGTCCTGACTTTC
CAWSRDRFLASGANVLTF
>TRBJ2-7|once|TRBV11-3|.
TGTGCCAGCAGCTTAGGTCCCTCCTACGAGCAGTACTTC
CASSLGPSYEQYF
>TRBJ2-3|.|TRBV7-3|TRBD2
TGTGCCAGCAGCTTAAGGACCGGTACTCCCACTACTAGCGGACCTACAGATACGCAGTATTTT
CASSLRTGTPTTSGPTDTQYF
>TRBJ2-3|.|TRBV6-6|.
TGTGCCAGCAGCGGACACTTCAGCACAGATACGCAGTATTTT
CASSGHFSTDTQYF
>TRBJ2-1|.|TRBV27|.
TGTGCCAGCAGTTTAAGAAAAGGAGAGCAGTTCTTC
CASSLRKGEQFF
>TRBJ2-7|.|TRBV6-6|.
TGTGCCAGCAGTTACCCGACCGGAGCGGAGTCCTACGAGCAGTACTTC
CASSYPTGAESYEQYF
>TRBJ2-6|.|TRBV5-4|.
TGTGCCAGCAGCTATCTCGGGCGCTCTGGGGCCAACGTCCTGACTTTC
CASSYLGRSGANVLTF
>TRBJ2-2|.|TRBV5-1|.
TGCGCCAGCAGCTTGGGCGGTTCGAACACCGGGGAGCTGTTTTTT
CASSLGGSNTGELFF
>TRBJ2-7|.|TRBV29-1|TRBD1
TGCAGCGTGGCCAATACCGGGACAGGGTCTTACGAGCAGTACTTC
CSVANTGTGSYEQYF
>TRBJ1-3|.|TRBV6-5|.
TGTGCCAGCAGTTACTTGGGGACCATATATTTT
CASSYLGTIYF
>TRBJ1-5|.|TRBV5-1|.
TGCGCCAGCAGTTACCAGGGAGGCAATCAGCCCCAGCATTTT
CASSYQGGNQPQHF
>TRBJ1-2|.|TRBV5-1|.
TGCGCCAGCAGCTTGGGAGGACCTGGGCCTTTGGGCTACACCTTC
CASSLGGPGPLGYTF